One sample yielded the 12 T cell receptor beta chains listed below, sequenced in a study of blood T cell repertoires in COVID-19. Repertoires were generated with immunoSEQ multiplex PCR, while TCRdb's copy carries only in-frame clones and drops some. This table holds about 59,000 clones, roughly 70% found once. Input material: peripheral blood. Source of these receptors: a woman aged 45 to 65 with active or convalescent COVID-19.

The chain has TRBV7-2 and TRBJ1-6, with D unclear. The CDR3 loop spans 14 amino acids. V lost 2 bases and J lost 0, with 2 bases in between. CDR1 is SGHTA, CDR2 FQGNSA, per germline. The CDR3 protein is CASSLRSYNSPLHF. DNA for the CDR3: TGTGCCAGCAGCTTACGCTCCTATAATTCACCCCTCCACTTT.

This clone was seen repeatedly, ten times or more. This sequence joins TRBV4-2 and TRBJ1-2; D perhaps matches TRBD1 (5 bases). The CDR3 has 15 amino acids. CDR1 is LGHNA, CDR2 YNFKEQ, per germline. Trimming pared 0 bases from V and 4 bases from J, leaving 12 bases between. As DNA, the CDR3 is TGTGCCAGCAGCCAAGAGAGGGGACTGCTCTATGGCTACACCTTC. It translates to CASSQERGLLYGYTF.

This clone was observed a few times. V is TRBV5-1 and J is TRBJ2-2; D might be TRBD1 (6 bases). CDR1 is SGHRS, CDR2 YFSETQ, per germline. Trimming took 4 bases from V and 4 from J, leaving 14 bases between them. This CDR3 has 15 amino acids. Here the CDR3 DNA reads TGCGCCAGCAGCCTACAGGGCTTTGGCACCGGGGAGCTGTTTTTT. Its translation: CASSLQGFGTGELFF.

The chain employs TRBV28 and TRBJ1-1, with D possibly being TRBD1 (6 bases). This CDR3 has 15 amino acids. Trimming removed 2 bases from V and 4 bases from J, with 14 bases in between. CDR1 is MDHEN, CDR2 SYDVKM, per germline. The CDR3 sequence: CASSLKGTRTTEAFF. The CDR3 nucleotides are TGTGCCAGCAGTTTAAAAGGGACACGCACCACTGAAGCTTTCTTT.

By its share, this clone is medium-sized. The chain joins TRBV20-1 to TRBJ2-1, with 13 bases identical to TRBD2. The CDR3 is 17 residues long. V gave up 3 bases and J gave up 6 bases; unmatched junction bases: 11. CDR1 and CDR2 (germline): DFQATT, SNEGSKA (reference sequence). Written as DNA, the CDR3 is TGCAGTGCTAGTGGGACTAGCGGGACCCCCCGGGGCAATGAGCAGTTCTTC. Translated: CSASGTSGTPRGNEQFF.

The rearrangement joins TRBV19 to TRBJ1-5, with 7 bases matching TRBD1. The CDR3 spans 15 residues. Germline V CDR1 and CDR2: LNHDA, SQIVND (reference sequence). V dropped 6 bases and J dropped 2; count of bases not matched to a gene: 7. In DNA form, the CDR3 reads TGTGCCAGTAGAGCTCAGGGGGTTGGCAATCAGCCCCAGCATTTT. Translated: CASRAQGVGNQPQHF.

This clone was observed a handful of times. The V gene is TRBV4-1, the J gene TRBJ2-2; 11 positions agree with TRBD1. Germline V gives CDR1 MGHRA, CDR2 YSYEKL. V gave up 2 bases and J gave up 5 bases; unmatched junction bases: 4. This CDR3 has 16 residues. The CDR3 is CASSQTDRGRTGELFF. For the CDR3, the DNA is TGCGCCAGCAGCCAAACGGACAGGGGGCGAACCGGGGAGCTGTTTTTT.

V is TRBV14 and J is TRBJ1-3, with D possibly TRBD1 on 5 matching bases. This CDR3 is built from 14 residues. In germline, CDR1 is SGHDN, CDR2 FVKESK. V was clipped by 5 bases and J by 8 bases, with 16 bases between them. CDR3 amino acids: CASSKGRGTDTIYF. The CDR3 nucleotides are TGTGCCAGCAGCAAGGGGAGGGGAACGGACACCATATATTTT.

This clone was seen repeatedly, ten times or more. This sample also contains other DNA sequences that code for the same CDR3. The chain employs TRBV7-9 and TRBJ1-2; D is ambiguous. Germline V gene lookup returns CDR1 SEHNR and CDR2 FQNEAQ (reference sequence). The CDR3 runs to 12 residues. Between the trimmed V and J ends, which lost 7 bases and 2 bases, there was a span of 8 bases. The CDR3 DNA reads TGTGCCAGCAACCGGGAAAACTATGGCTACACCTTC. Its translation is CASNRENYGYTF. Variable domain in full (rest from reference TRBV7-9 and TRBJ1-2): DTGVSQNPRHKITKRGQNVTFRCDPISEHNRLYWYRQTLGQGPEFLTYFQNEAQLEKSRLLSDRFSAERPKGSFSTLEIQRTEQGDSAMYLCASNRENYGYTFGSGTRLTVV.

The rearrangement joins TRBV6-5 to TRBJ2-1, with 9 bases lining up with TRBD1. The junction had 4 bases not matched to a gene; V was cut back by 4 bases and J by 9 bases. The CDR3 sequence is 13 residues long. CDR1 is MNHEY and CDR2 is SVGAGI in the germline V gene. The CDR3 nucleotides are TGTGCCAGCAGTTCCACAGGGGGCTCTGAGCAGTTCTTC. Protein product: CASSSTGGSEQFF.

The chain couples TRBV3-1 (or the pseudogene TRBV3-2) to TRBJ2-1; 7 nucleotides agree with TRBD2. The CDR3 runs 15 residues. Germline lookup yields CDR1 LGHDT and CDR2 YNNKEL (reference sequence). Trimming cost V 4 bases and J 3 bases; bases outside gene matches: 6. CDR3 in amino acids: CASSRPSGNYNEQFF. CDR3 coding DNA: TGTGCCAGCAGCCGCCCCAGCGGGAACTACAATGAGCAGTTCTTC.

V is TRBV28 and J is TRBJ2-5; 10 bases align to TRBD1. V lost 10 bases and J lost 5; bases outside the gene matches: 10. Germline CDR1 and CDR2: MDHEN and SYDVKM. This CDR3 is built from 14 residues. This CDR3 is CATYPTGGWETQYF. In nucleotides, the CDR3 is TGTGCCACATATCCGACAGGGGGCTGGGAGACCCAGTACTTC.